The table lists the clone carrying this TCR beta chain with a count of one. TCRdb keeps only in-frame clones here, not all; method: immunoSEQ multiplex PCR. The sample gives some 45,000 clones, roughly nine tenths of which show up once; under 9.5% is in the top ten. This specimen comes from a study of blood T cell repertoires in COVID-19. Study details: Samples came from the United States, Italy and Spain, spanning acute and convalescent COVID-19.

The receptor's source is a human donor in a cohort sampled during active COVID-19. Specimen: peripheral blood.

The CDR3 loop is CASSDGGREYGYTF. In nucleotides, the CDR3 is TGCGCCAGCAGTGACGGGGGAAGGGAATATGGCTACACCTTC. V and J are TRBV10-2 and TRBJ1-2; weak D call: TRBD1 (5 bases). Trimming removed 3 bases from V and 5 bases from J, with 13 bases in between. The CDR3 consists of 14 residues. The germline V gene encodes CDR1 WSHSY and CDR2 SAAADI.